This is a list of T cell receptor beta chains from one sample in a study of blood T cell repertoires in COVID-19. Here immunoSEQ multiplex PCR was the method, and the copy in TCRdb shows in-frame clones only, minus some. The sample carries over 300,000 clones, just over 85% recorded once. Sequencing input: PBMCs or T cells enriched from blood (not recorded which). These receptors were taken from a young woman who had recovered from COVID-19. The CDR3 runs from the conserved cysteine through the conserved F or W. A D gene is named only where the DNA matches it firmly. Where a row states a size, it is once, few, many or the class of an expanded clone; other rows omit it.

clone_size: NA; d_call: TRBD2; v_call: TRBV6-5; j_call: TRBJ2-1; cdr3_nt: TGTGCCAGCAGCCGTACTAGCGGGTACAATGAGCAGTTCTTC; cdr3_aa: CASSRTSGYNEQFF
clone_size: NA; d_call: NA; v_call: TRBV2; j_call: TRBJ2-2; cdr3_nt: TGTGCCAGCCGGGGACTTCTCGGCGGGGAGCTGTTTTTT; cdr3_aa: CASRGLLGGELFF
clone_size: NA; d_call: TRBD1; v_call: TRBV2; j_call: TRBJ1-3; cdr3_nt: TGTGCCAGCAGTGAATGGGACAGGGGAATTACCATATATTTT; cdr3_aa: CASSEWDRGITIYF
clone_size: NA; d_call: TRBD1; v_call: TRBV5-1; j_call: TRBJ1-2; cdr3_nt: TGCGCCAGCAGCTCAGGGACAGACAACTATGGCTACACCTTC; cdr3_aa: CASSSGTDNYGYTF
clone_size: NA; d_call: TRBD2; v_call: TRBV28; j_call: TRBJ2-1; cdr3_nt: TGTGCCAGAGGACTAGCGGGGGGCGCTTACAATGAGCAGTTCTTC; cdr3_aa: CARGLAGGAYNEQFF
clone_size: NA; d_call: NA; v_call: TRBV7-2; j_call: TRBJ1-4; cdr3_nt: TGTGCCAGCAGCTTAGATCGGGATGAAAAACTGTTTTTT; cdr3_aa: CASSLDRDEKLFF
clone_size: NA; d_call: NA; v_call: TRBV4-1; j_call: TRBJ2-7; cdr3_nt: TGCGCCAGCAGCCAAGTGGGGCCGAGCTCCTACGAGCAGTACTTC; cdr3_aa: CASSQVGPSSYEQYF
clone_size: few; d_call: NA; v_call: TRBV7-9; j_call: TRBJ2-7; cdr3_nt: TGTGCCAGCAGCTCTACCCGTGGAGGGCAACGAGTCTACGAGCAGTACTTC; cdr3_aa: CASSSTRGGQRVYEQYF
clone_size: NA; d_call: TRBD2; v_call: TRBV13; j_call: TRBJ2-1; cdr3_nt: TGTGCCAGCAGCTCACGACTAGCGGTTTTTGATGAGCAGTTCTTC; cdr3_aa: CASSSRLAVFDEQFF
clone_size: NA; d_call: TRBD2; v_call: TRBV7-6; j_call: TRBJ2-7; cdr3_nt: TGTGCCAGCAGCCCCCGGGGGGGGTTCGAGCAGTACTTC; cdr3_aa: CASSPRGGFEQYF
clone_size: NA; d_call: TRBD1; v_call: TRBV19; j_call: TRBJ1-5; cdr3_nt: TGTGCCAGTAGTATACAGGGGGATCAGCCCCAGCATTTT; cdr3_aa: CASSIQGDQPQHF
clone_size: NA; d_call: TRBD2; v_call: TRBV28; j_call: TRBJ2-2; cdr3_nt: TGTGCCAGCAGTTTTGGCGGGACTAGCGGGAGATTTGCCGGGGAGCTGTTTTTT; cdr3_aa: CASSFGGTSGRFAGELFF
clone_size: few; d_call: NA; v_call: TRBV7-9; j_call: TRBJ1-2; cdr3_nt: TGTGCCAGCAGCCCGCGGGAGGGGCCCGTCTATGGCTACACCTTC; cdr3_aa: CASSPREGPVYGYTF
clone_size: NA; d_call: NA; v_call: TRBV5-1; j_call: TRBJ1-3; cdr3_nt: TGCGCCAGCAGCCCATCCAGGGGCGCTACCACCATATATTTT; cdr3_aa: CASSPSRGATTIYF
clone_size: NA; d_call: NA; v_call: TRBV12-3/TRBV12-4; j_call: TRBJ1-1; cdr3_nt: TGTGCCAGCAGTTTTCCCAGGTCTGAAGCTTTCTTT; cdr3_aa: CASSFPRSEAFF
clone_size: NA; d_call: TRBD2; v_call: TRBV4-1; j_call: TRBJ2-5; cdr3_nt: TGCGCCAGCAGCCTATCACCGGGACTAGCGGAGACCCAGTACTTC; cdr3_aa: CASSLSPGLAETQYF
clone_size: NA; d_call: NA; v_call: TRBV5-6; j_call: TRBJ1-5; cdr3_nt: TGTGCCAGCAGCTTGCAGGCGGGCACCAACAATCAGCCCCAGCATTTT; cdr3_aa: CASSLQAGTNNQPQHF
clone_size: few; d_call: TRBD1; v_call: TRBV28; j_call: TRBJ1-1; cdr3_nt: TGTGCCAGCAGTCAACTCCGGGACAGGAACACTGAAGCTTTCTTT; cdr3_aa: CASSQLRDRNTEAFF
clone_size: NA; d_call: TRBD2; v_call: TRBV5-6; j_call: TRBJ2-3; cdr3_nt: TGTGCCAGCAGCTTTGGAGCTAGCGGGAGCTCAGATACGCAGTATTTT; cdr3_aa: CASSFGASGSSDTQYF
clone_size: NA; d_call: NA; v_call: TRBV7-3; j_call: TRBJ1-1; cdr3_nt: TGTGCCAGCAGCTCAGGTCGGCTGGGCCCTGACACTGAAGCTTTCTTT; cdr3_aa: CASSSGRLGPDTEAFF
clone_size: NA; d_call: TRBD1; v_call: TRBV2; j_call: TRBJ2-1; cdr3_nt: TGTGCCAGCAGTGAACCTTCCCGGGACAGGGCCCATGAGCAGTTCTTC; cdr3_aa: CASSEPSRDRAHEQFF
clone_size: many; d_call: NA; v_call: TRBV30; j_call: TRBJ1-5; cdr3_nt: TGTGCCTGGAGCCGCGGAGGGGCGGGCAATCAGCCCCAGCATTTT; cdr3_aa: CAWSRGGAGNQPQHF
clone_size: NA; d_call: TRBD1; v_call: TRBV18; j_call: TRBJ1-6; cdr3_nt: TGTGCCAGCTCATTACGGACAGGCGATAATTCACCCCTCCACTTT; cdr3_aa: CASSLRTGDNSPLHF
clone_size: NA; d_call: NA; v_call: TRBV6-4; j_call: TRBJ1-5; cdr3_nt: TGTGCCAGCAGGGCCGGGACACCGGATTATCAGCCCCAGCATTTT; cdr3_aa: CASRAGTPDYQPQHF
clone_size: NA; d_call: NA; v_call: TRBV27; j_call: TRBJ1-1; cdr3_nt: TGTGCCAGCAGTTTGGAACCAGGGCTGATGAACACTGAAGCTTTCTTT; cdr3_aa: CASSLEPGLMNTEAFF
clone_size: NA; d_call: NA; v_call: TRBV10-1; j_call: TRBJ2-1; cdr3_nt: TGCGCCAGCAGTGAGTCAGTGGGAAGCGGGCCTCTTGGTGATGAGCAGTTCTTC; cdr3_aa: CASSESVGSGPLGDEQFF
clone_size: once; d_call: NA; v_call: TRBV7-9; j_call: TRBJ1-1; cdr3_nt: TGTGCCAGCAGCTTAGCTGTGTTGGGGGCTCGAACTGAAGCTTTCTTT; cdr3_aa: CASSLAVLGARTEAFF
clone_size: NA; d_call: NA; v_call: TRBV18; j_call: TRBJ2-3; cdr3_nt: TGTGCCAGCTCACCCCTACTAGGAGCCCGCTTCACAGATACGCAGTATTTT; cdr3_aa: CASSPLLGARFTDTQYF
clone_size: NA; d_call: NA; v_call: TRBV5-8; j_call: TRBJ2-1; cdr3_nt: TGTGCCAGCAGCTTGAGGAGCGGGTCCTACAATGAGCAGTTCTTC; cdr3_aa: CASSLRSGSYNEQFF
clone_size: once; d_call: TRBD1; v_call: TRBV6-5; j_call: TRBJ2-7; cdr3_nt: TGTGCCAGCAGTTACGGGACAGGGGGCCTGGACGAGCAGTACTTC; cdr3_aa: CASSYGTGGLDEQYF
clone_size: NA; d_call: TRBD2; v_call: TRBV6-5; j_call: TRBJ2-5; cdr3_nt: TGTGCCAGCAGTTACGGCGGGGGGGCCGGGGAGACCCAGTACTTC; cdr3_aa: CASSYGGGAGETQYF
clone_size: NA; d_call: TRBD1; v_call: TRBV24-1; j_call: TRBJ2-3; cdr3_nt: TGTGCCACCAGTGATTATGGACAGGGGACAGATACGCAGTATTTT; cdr3_aa: CATSDYGQGTDTQYF
clone_size: NA; d_call: NA; v_call: TRBV7-3; j_call: TRBJ1-2; cdr3_nt: TGTGCCAGCAGCTTAGGGAAGGGGCCTCCCGGGAACTATGGCTACACCTTC; cdr3_aa: CASSLGKGPPGNYGYTF
clone_size: NA; d_call: TRBD1; v_call: TRBV11-2; j_call: TRBJ1-2; cdr3_nt: TGTGCCAGCAGCTCCCCTGGGGGACAGAAGGGAGACTATGGCTACACCTTC; cdr3_aa: CASSSPGGQKGDYGYTF
clone_size: NA; d_call: TRBD1; v_call: TRBV19; j_call: TRBJ1-2; cdr3_nt: TGTGCCAGTCTCGATTGGCAGGGGGCTCCGGGGAGCTACACCTTC; cdr3_aa: CASLDWQGAPGSYTF